The 20 T cell receptor beta chains below come from one sample, sequenced in a study of OX40 agonist ivuxolimab in advanced cancers. Clones were read by immunoSEQ multiplex PCR, and TCRdb kept only the in-frame ones, dropping some. The profile shows tens of thousands of clones, 75% to 90% of them singletons. The specimen comprised CD4+ or CD8+ T cells sorted from blood, sampled in a trial of the OX40 agonist ivuxolimab. The receptor source for this set is an adult with an advanced solid tumor such as melanoma, head and neck, liver or kidney cancer.

A note on this clone: The conserved phenylalanine or tryptophan is not found at the CDR3 terminus, so this likely reflects a read error. Because the CDR3's place on the DNA is in doubt, the DNA is left out and the CDR3 is given as listed by TCRdb. This chain uses TRBV27 with TRBJ2-7; the listed D gene, TRBD2, was not tested against the DNA. Per the germline V gene, CDR1 is MNHEY and CDR2 is SMNVEV (reference sequence). The CDR3 spans 9 amino acids, including both terminal residues. The CDR3 protein is CASSLSGLG.

This chain uses TRBV28 with TRBJ2-7, with D possibly matching TRBD1 (5 bases). The CDR3 runs 13 residues. V lost 5 bases and J lost 6, with 14 bases in between. Germline V CDR1 and CDR2: MDHEN, SYDVKM. The CDR3 nucleotides read TGTGCCAGCAGTCCCGCAAGGGGCCGCGAGCAGTACTTC. Translated: CASSPARGREQYF. The full variable domain, completed using reference TRBV28 and TRBJ2-7, is DVKVTQSSRYLVKRTGEKVFLECVQDMDHENMFWYRQDPGLGLRLIYFSYDVKMKEKGDIPEGYSVSREKKERFSLILESASTNQTSMYLCASSPARGREQYFGPGTRLTVT.

The chain uses TRBV19 and TRBJ2-4; a possible D gene is TRBD2 (6 bases). The germline V gene has CDR1 LNHDA and CDR2 SQIVND (reference sequence). The CDR3 is 16 residues long. Deletions cut 3 bases from V and 3 bases from J, with 15 bases between. DNA of the CDR3: TGTGCCAGTAGTATGATGGCGGGACTTAGCAAAAACATTCAGTACTTC. Its protein product is CASSMMAGLSKNIQYF.

This clone has a handful of counts. The chain joins TRBV18 to TRBJ1-5; 9 bases match TRBD1. Germline V gene data show CDR1 as KGHSH and CDR2 as LQKENI. V gave up 3 bases and J gave up 5 bases; unmatched junction bases: 5. The CDR3 has 15 amino acids. The CDR3 loop is CASSPGTGIYQPQHF. As DNA, the CDR3 is TGTGCCAGCTCACCTGGGACAGGGATATATCAGCCCCAGCATTTT.

The chain couples TRBV7-9 to TRBJ2-2, with a weak D call TRBD1 (5 bases). V was pared by 4 bases and J by 7 bases, with 19 bases between. The CDR3 has 16 residues. Per the germline V gene, CDR1 is SEHNR and CDR2 is FQNEAQ (reference sequence). The DNA for the CDR3 is TGTGCCAGCAGCTCTAGGGCGGTGCAGGGTGGCGGGGAGCTGTTTTTT. Protein: CASSSRAVQGGGELFF.

This chain uses TRBV7-8 with TRBJ2-1, with 7 bases identical to TRBD1. This CDR3 has 14 residues. V trimming: 5 bases; J trimming: 8 bases; junction bases outside the gene matches: 9. Germline loops: CDR1 SGHVS, CDR2 FQNEAQ. The CDR3 DNA is TGTGCCAGCAGCACATCCCACAGGGGCGATGAGCAGTTCTTC. Protein sequence: CASSTSHRGDEQFF.

The J gene is TRBJ1-2, the V gene TRBV5-4; D call uncertain. Germline V CDR1 and CDR2: SGHNT, YYREEE (reference sequence). CDR3 length equals 13 residues. With 0 bases removed from V and 1 base from J, the gap between germline ends came to 4 bases. CDR3 residues: CASSLVSNYGYTF. CDR3 nucleotide sequence: TGTGCCAGCAGCTTGGTTAGTAACTATGGCTACACCTTC.

V usage is TRBV30 and J usage is TRBJ1-1; TRBD1 is a possible D gene (6 bases). Germline CDR1 is GTSNPN and CDR2 is SVGIG (reference sequence). V lost 2 bases and J 2 bases, leaving 15 bases between the germline ends. The CDR3 is 15 amino acids. CDR3 DNA sequence: TGTGCCTGGAGTCCAAGGGCAGGGACAAACACTGAAGCTTTCTTT. Its translation is CAWSPRAGTNTEAFF.

The chain couples TRBV27 to TRBJ2-7; 15 bases match TRBD2. The V segment lost 7 bases and the J segment 3 bases; nucleotides outside the gene matches: 13. CDR3 size: 18 residues. Germline loops: CDR1 MNHEY, CDR2 SMNVEV (reference sequence). CDR3 sequence reads: CASKGRTSGRERGYEQYF. As DNA, the CDR3 is TGTGCCAGCAAGGGAAGGACTAGCGGGAGGGAAAGGGGCTACGAGCAGTACTTC.

The rearrangement uses TRBV7-8 and TRBJ2-7; the match to TRBD1 covers 7 bases. The CDR3 length is 17 residues. The germline CDR1 and CDR2 sequences are SGHVS and FQNEAQ. The V gene end was trimmed by 5 bases and the J gene end by 2 bases; junction bases not matched to a gene: 15. The CDR3 bases are TGTGCCAGCAGCCCAGCACCGGGGCGACAGGGCGCCTACGAGCAGTACTTC. The encoded protein is CASSPAPGRQGAYEQYF.

The chain carries TRBV5-1 and TRBJ2-1; D is unclear. Per the germline V gene, CDR1 is SGHRS and CDR2 is YFSETQ. Trimming cost V 4 bases and J 2 bases, with 13 bases left between them. The CDR3 runs 15 residues. CDR3 amino acids: CASSGSLGPYNEQFF. CDR3 nucleotide sequence: TGCGCCAGCAGCGGAAGCTTGGGCCCCTACAATGAGCAGTTCTTC.

This clone was seen only once. The V and J genes are TRBV2 and TRBJ2-3; D may be TRBD1 (6 bases). The V and J ends lost 2 bases and 0 bases respectively, with 9 bases between them. CDR1 and CDR2 from the germline V gene are SNHLY and FYNNEI. This CDR3 spans 15 amino acids. The CDR3 region is CASSEITGSTDTQYF. The CDR3 region has the DNA TGTGCCAGCAGTGAAATAACAGGGAGCACAGATACGCAGTATTTT.

The V gene is TRBV9, the J gene TRBJ1-2, with TRBD1 matching over 10 bases. The CDR3 covers 18 residues. The trim removed 3 bases at V and 2 bases at J, leaving 13 bases unmatched. Germline V lookup: CDR1 SGDLS, CDR2 YYNGEE. CDR3 nucleotide sequence: TGTGCCAGCAGCGCGTTCGCGACCGGGACAGGGGACAACTATGGCTACACCTTC. Its translation is CASSAFATGTGDNYGYTF.

V and J are TRBV5-1 and TRBJ2-5, with a weak D call TRBD2 (5 bases). CDR3 size: 14 residues. CDR1 and CDR2 (germline): SGHRS, YFSETQ. With 0 bases removed from V and 0 bases from J, the gap between germline ends came to 6 bases. The CDR3 region is CASSLAGNQETQYF. The DNA of the CDR3 is TGCGCCAGCAGCTTGGCGGGGAACCAAGAGACCCAGTACTTC.

The J gene is TRBJ2-3, the V gene TRBV10-3, with 12 bases aligning to TRBD2. Looked up from germline, CDR1 is ENHRY and CDR2 is SYGVKD. V dropped 1 base and J dropped 3; count of bases not matched to a gene: 8. The length of the CDR3 is 18 residues. The CDR3 is CAISEFALAGGLTDTQYF. The CDR3 DNA reads TGTGCCATCAGTGAGTTCGCACTAGCGGGGGGCCTAACAGATACGCAGTATTTT.

The chain is built from TRBV19 and TRBJ2-1; D is undetermined. Trimming pared 3 bases from V and 4 bases from J, leaving 22 bases between. From germline, CDR1 is LNHDA and CDR2 SQIVND (reference sequence). The CDR3 consists of 18 residues. CDR3 region: CASSIGPTRGARYNEQFF. CDR3 nucleotides: TGTGCCAGTAGTATCGGGCCAACTCGTGGCGCCCGGTACAATGAGCAGTTCTTC.

The CDR3 is CAISESGQWGAFF. The CDR3, as DNA: TGTGCCATCAGTGAGTCGGGCCAGTGGGGAGCTTTCTTT. V and J are TRBV10-3 and TRBJ1-1; unclear D gene. The germline gives CDR1 ENHRY, CDR2 SYGVKD. Deletions cut 0 bases from V and 10 bases from J, with 12 bases between. The CDR3 totals 13 residues.

The chain is built from TRBV5-6 and TRBJ1-2, with 7 bases lining up with TRBD1. The ends lost 4 bases at V and 4 bases at J; junction bases unmatched: 7. Germline values: CDR1 SGHDT, CDR2 YYEEEE. The CDR3 is 14 amino acids. The CDR3 DNA reads TGTGCCAGCAGCCCGGCCGGGACAGTCTATGGCTACACCTTC. It encodes CASSPAGTVYGYTF. Based on the CDR3 plus reference TRBV5-6 and TRBJ1-2, the full variable domain is DAGVTQSPTHLIKTRGQQVTLRCSPKSGHDTVSWYQQALGQGPQFIFQYYEEEERQRGNFPDRFSGHQFPNYSSELNVNALLLGDSALYLCASSPAGTVYGYTFGSGTRLTVV.

The V call is TRBV6-5, the J call TRBJ1-6; D gene uncertain. V shed 0 bases and J shed 10 bases, with 16 bases lying between them. CDR1 and CDR2 (germline): MNHEY, SVGAGI. The CDR3 length is 16 residues. The CDR3 DNA reads as TGTGCCAGCAGTTACTCTGAAGATGCGTCCCGATCACCCCTCCACTTT. This translates into CASSYSEDASRSPLHF.

This chain links TRBV5-4 with TRBJ2-7, with 15 positions matching TRBD2. V shed 4 bases and J 1 base; nucleotides not matched to a gene: 9. The CDR3 has 18 residues. Germline CDR1 SGHNT, CDR2 YYREEE (reference sequence). DNA for the CDR3: TGTGCCAGCAGCCTGTACACTGGGACTAGCGGGGGGTCCTACGAGCAGTACTTC. This encodes CASSLYTGTSGGSYEQYF. Using reference TRBV5-4 and TRBJ2-7 for the parts outside the CDR3, the full variable domain is ETGVTQSPTHLIKTRGQQVTLRCSSQSGHNTVSWYQQALGQGPQFIFQYYREEENGRGNFPPRFSGLQFPNYSSELNVNALELDDSALYLCASSLYTGTSGGSYEQYFGPGTRLTVT.